Listed below are T cell receptor beta chains from one sample, sequenced in a study of cytomegalovirus exposure and HLA in healthy donors. Data came from immunoSEQ multiplex PCR; TCRdb stores just in-frame clones and leaves some out. The data show approximately 140,000 clones, just under 75% seen once. Source material: PBMCs. Receptors originate from a young woman in good health and CMV-seronegative. The CDR3 runs from the conserved cysteine through the conserved F or W. A D gene is named only where the DNA matches it firmly. Size values are once, few and many counts, or a class for expanded clones, and some rows have none.

clone size,J gene,V gene,D gene,CDR3 DNA,CDR3 protein
-,TRBJ1-2,TRBV5-6,TRBD1,TGTGCCAGCAGCCACGGGACAGGGGCTAACTATGGCTACACCTTC,CASSHGTGANYGYTF
-,TRBJ1-4,TRBV25-1,-,TGTGCCAGCAGTGCCACCTGGGCGGGTACAACTAATGAAAAACTGTTTTTT,CASSATWAGTTNEKLFF
few,TRBJ1-2,TRBV5-1,TRBD1,TGCGCCAGCAGCGCAGAACAGGGGGTTGGCTACACCTTC,CASSAEQGVGYTF
few,TRBJ2-2,TRBV7-9,-,TGTGCCAGCAGCCCGCCCCTAAACACCGGGGAGCTGTTTTTT,CASSPPLNTGELFF
-,TRBJ1-2,TRBV28,TRBD1,TGTGCCAGCGCAGAACCGGGACAGAAATATGGCTACACCTTC,CASAEPGQKYGYTF
-,TRBJ2-5,TRBV11-3,TRBD1,TGTGCCAGCAACCCTACCGACAGGGGCCAAGAGACCCAGTACTTC,CASNPTDRGQETQYF
-,TRBJ2-1,TRBV9,TRBD2,TGTGCCAGCAGCGTAGATAGTGGGACTAGCGGGGGGGCATACTACAATGAGCAGTTCTTC,CASSVDSGTSGGAYYNEQFF
few,TRBJ2-2,TRBV30,TRBD2,TGTGCCTGGAGAACCGGGCTAGCGGCGACCGGGGAGCTGTTTTTT,CAWRTGLAATGELFF
-,TRBJ2-4,TRBV7-2,-,TGTACCTCTCGGGTTAGCGAAAACATTCAGTACTTC,CTSRVSENIQYF
-,TRBJ2-2,TRBV2,-,TGTGCCAGCAGTGGAGACAGCACCCGGGAGCTGTTTTTT,CASSGDSTRELFF
-,TRBJ1-1,TRBV30,-,TGTGCCTGGAGTGGGTCGCGAAACACTGAAGCTTTCTTT,CAWSGSRNTEAFF
-,TRBJ1-2,TRBV6-1,TRBD1,TGTGCCAGCAGTGAAGGAGGGGGCAATCTTAACTATGGCTACACCTTC,CASSEGGGNLNYGYTF
few,TRBJ1-1,TRBV7-8,TRBD1,TGTGCCAGCAGCCCCAGGACAGGGGCCCCTGAAGCTTTCTTT,CASSPRTGAPEAFF
-,TRBJ2-5,TRBV19,-,TGTGCCAGTAGTAGGGAAAGGGGGTCAGGTTTAGAGACCCAGTACTTC,CASSRERGSGLETQYF
-,TRBJ1-2,TRBV4-1,-,TGCGCCAGCAGCCAAGACGGGGTTGGCTACACCTTC,CASSQDGVGYTF
-,TRBJ2-1,TRBV7-6,-,TGTGCCAGCAGCTTAGAAATTGCGGCTAACTACAATGAGCAGTTCTTC,CASSLEIAANYNEQFF
once,TRBJ2-3,TRBV7-2,-,TGTGCCAGCAGCTTTGGGACTAGCACAGATACGCAGTATTTT,CASSFGTSTDTQYF
-,TRBJ2-3,TRBV5-6,TRBD2,TGTGCCAGCAGCTCCCTGGGTAGCGGGGAGACAGATACGCAGTATTTT,CASSSLGSGETDTQYF
-,TRBJ1-2,TRBV7-2,TRBD1,TGTGCCAGCGGCGCAGGGGGTAAAGAGTATGGCTACACCTTC,CASGAGGKEYGYTF
once,TRBJ2-2,TRBV18,-,TGTGCCAGCTCGCCAGGGAGCATAACGGCCGGGGAGCTGTTTTTT,CASSPGSITAGELFF
-,TRBJ2-5,TRBV10-3,-,TGTGCCATCAGTGAGTCGGCTAGACGGGAGACCCAGTACTTC,CAISESARRETQYF
few,TRBJ1-1,TRBV12-5,TRBD1,TGTGCTAGTGGCTCCGGGACAGGGGGCCAAGCTTTCTTT,CASGSGTGGQAFF
-,TRBJ2-1,TRBV10-3,TRBD1,TGTGCCATCAGCCCGGGACAGGGGTCTGTCAATGAGCAGTTCTTC,CAISPGQGSVNEQFF
-,TRBJ1-1,TRBV28,-,TGTGCCAGCACCAACCCCCAGGGAGGGGATGAAGCTTTCTTT,CASTNPQGGDEAFF
-,TRBJ1-1,TRBV6-5,-,TGTGCCAGCAAAGGGCAGGGGTTGAACACTGAAGCTTTCTTT,CASKGQGLNTEAFF
-,TRBJ1-2,TRBV27,-,TGTGCCAGTAGATCTAACTACGGCTACACCTTC,CASRSNYGYTF
-,TRBJ2-5,TRBV19,TRBD2,TGTGCCAGTAGTATTCGACTAGCGGGACCTTCTCAAGAGACCCAGTACTTC,CASSIRLAGPSQETQYF
-,TRBJ1-1,TRBV5-4,-,TGTGCCAGCAGCTTCACCAAACGTCAGGGCACTGAAGCTTTCTTT,CASSFTKRQGTEAFF
few,TRBJ1-1,TRBV10-3,-,TGTGCCATCAGTGGAGGGAGGGAGAAAGAAGCTTTCTTT,CAISGGREKEAFF
-,TRBJ2-1,TRBV19,TRBD2,TGTGCCAGTAAGGGGTGGACTAGCGGGGGGCAATACAATGAGCAGTTCTTC,CASKGWTSGGQYNEQFF
-,TRBJ2-3,TRBV4-3,TRBD2,TGCGCCAGCAGCCAAGATCAACTAGCGGGGGTTAACACAGATACGCAGTATTTT,CASSQDQLAGVNTDTQYF
-,TRBJ2-1,TRBV5-1,-,TGCGCCAGCAGTTACGCGCCCCCCGGCTCCTACAATGAGCAGTTCTTC,CASSYAPPGSYNEQFF
-,TRBJ1-5,TRBV5-6,-,TGTGCCAGCAGCTTAAGAGGACAGTATTTAATAGGCAATCAGCCCCAGCATTTT,CASSLRGQYLIGNQPQHF
once,TRBJ2-3,TRBV6-5,TRBD2,TGTGCCAGCAGTTACGGGGGGGGTACAGATACGCAGTATTTT,CASSYGGGTDTQYF
-,TRBJ1-5,TRBV19,TRBD1,TGTGCCAGTAGTCCTCGTCGGGACAGGAGCCGCAATCAGCCCCAGCATTTT,CASSPRRDRSRNQPQHF
-,TRBJ1-5,TRBV11-3,TRBD1,TGTGCCAGCAGCCTGGGACAGAGTCAGCCCCAGCATTTT,CASSLGQSQPQHF
-,TRBJ1-1,TRBV9,-,TGTGCCAGCAGCGTAGTGGACAGCCGAAACACTGAAGCTTTCTTT,CASSVVDSRNTEAFF
-,TRBJ2-7,TRBV7-9,TRBD1,TGTGCCAGCAGCTTTCCGGGACAGGGGTTCTACGAGCAGTACTTC,CASSFPGQGFYEQYF
-,TRBJ1-5,TRBV27,TRBD1,TGTGCCAGCAGTTTGGGACAGGGTAGCAATCAGCCCCAGCATTTT,CASSLGQGSNQPQHF
few,TRBJ2-1,TRBV27,TRBD1,TGTGCCAGCAGTGGGGACAGGGGGCGTTTTTCCCTACGCTACAATGAGCAGTTCTTC,CASSGDRGRFSLRYNEQFF
-,TRBJ2-7,TRBV5-6,TRBD2,TGTGCCAGCAGCAAATCGACTAGCGGGGGCCTTAAATCCTACGAGCAGTACTTC,CASSKSTSGGLKSYEQYF
-,TRBJ2-2,TRBV6-5,TRBD1,TGTGCCAGCAGGTCGACAGGGGGTACCACCGGGGAGCTGTTTTTT,CASRSTGGTTGELFF
few,TRBJ2-7,TRBV28,TRBD2,TGTGCCAGCAGTTCGTGGACTAGCGGCCCCTACGAGCAGTACTTC,CASSSWTSGPYEQYF
-,TRBJ2-1,TRBV13,TRBD2,TGTGCCAGCAGCTTAGTGTTGGTTAGCGGGGATGAGCAGTTCTTC,CASSLVLVSGDEQFF
-,TRBJ2-5,TRBV11-2,TRBD2,TGTGCCAGCAGCTATCAGACTAGCGGGGAAGAGACCCAGTACTTC,CASSYQTSGEETQYF
-,TRBJ2-5,TRBV5-6,-,TGTGCCAGCAGCTTGAAACTAGCACTCTTGAGGGAGACCCAGTACTTC,CASSLKLALLRETQYF